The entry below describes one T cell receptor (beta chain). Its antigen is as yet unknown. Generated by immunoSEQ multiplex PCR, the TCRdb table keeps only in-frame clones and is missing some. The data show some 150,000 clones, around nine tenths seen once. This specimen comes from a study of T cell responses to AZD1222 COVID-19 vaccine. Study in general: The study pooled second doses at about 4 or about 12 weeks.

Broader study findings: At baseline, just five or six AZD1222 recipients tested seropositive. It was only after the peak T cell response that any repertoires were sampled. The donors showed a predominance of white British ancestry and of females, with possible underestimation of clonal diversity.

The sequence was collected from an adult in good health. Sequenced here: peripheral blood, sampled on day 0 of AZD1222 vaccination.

As DNA, the CDR3 is TGTGCCAGCAGTTTTAGGAGCCCTCACACAGATACGCAGTATTTT. Protein product: CASSFRSPHTDTQYF. The chain carries TRBV11-2 and TRBJ2-3, with D hard to call. Germline V gene data show CDR1 as SGHAT and CDR2 as FQNNGV. V dropped 6 bases and J dropped 2 bases, with 15 bases sitting between them. The CDR3 contains 15 residues.